Listed below are T cell receptor beta chains from one sample, sequenced in a study of T cells after posttransplantation cyclophosphamide. Assay used: immunoSEQ multiplex PCR; TCRdb lists only in-frame clones, some missing. The data show 11,000 or so clones, with 90% to 95% seen just once and 3% to 4.5% held by the top ten. The specimen comprised PBMCs, sampled after allogeneic stem cell transplant with posttransplant cyclophosphamide. These receptors were taken from a female patient under 45 who received an allogeneic stem cell transplant from an unrelated donor, was CMV-positive, and had no GVHD. T cells may partly derive from the graft donor. CDR3s include the opening cysteine and the closing phenylalanine or tryptophan. The D gene is left open where the match is weak. A clone size is listed for some rows: how often the clone was seen (once, few, many), or a class if it is expanded.

V gene: TRBV11-1; D gene: TRBD2; clone size: NA; J gene: TRBJ2-7; CDR3 DNA: TGTGCCAGCAGCGATAGCGGGGCCTTTCCATCCTACGAGCAGTACTTC; CDR3 protein: CASSDSGAFPSYEQYF
V gene: TRBV9; D gene: NA; clone size: NA; J gene: TRBJ1-2; CDR3 DNA: TGTGCCAGCAGCGTATCTCTGGACGGAGGCGGTGGCTACACCTTC; CDR3 protein: CASSVSLDGGGGYTF
V gene: TRBV6-1; D gene: NA; clone size: NA; J gene: TRBJ2-1; CDR3 DNA: TGTGCCAGCAATGCAGCCGAGGCGGGCTACAATGAGCAGTTCTTC; CDR3 protein: CASNAAEAGYNEQFF
V gene: TRBV19; D gene: NA; clone size: NA; J gene: TRBJ1-6; CDR3 DNA: TGTGCCAGTAGTATAGAGGACATGAGATCACCCCTCCACTTT; CDR3 protein: CASSIEDMRSPLHF
V gene: TRBV18; D gene: NA; clone size: NA; J gene: TRBJ2-4; CDR3 DNA: TGTGCCAGCTCACCATTAAGACAGGTCTGGGCCAAAAACATTCAGTACTTC; CDR3 protein: CASSPLRQVWAKNIQYF
V gene: TRBV27; D gene: NA; clone size: NA; J gene: TRBJ1-5; CDR3 DNA: TGTGCCAGCAGCCCAATAGACAGAACATATAGCAATCAGCCCCAGCATTTT; CDR3 protein: CASSPIDRTYSNQPQHF
V gene: TRBV7-2; D gene: NA; clone size: NA; J gene: TRBJ1-2; CDR3 DNA: TGTGCCAGCAGCTTACGGGTGGCCTATGGCTACACCTTC; CDR3 protein: CASSLRVAYGYTF
V gene: TRBV15; D gene: TRBD1; clone size: NA; J gene: TRBJ1-2; CDR3 DNA: TGTGCCACCAGCAGAGAAAGGGACAGGGGGCTAGGTGGCTACACCTTC; CDR3 protein: CATSRERDRGLGGYTF
V gene: TRBV6-1; D gene: TRBD2; clone size: once; J gene: TRBJ2-7; CDR3 DNA: TGTGCCAGCAGTGTAGCGGGAGGCTCCTACGAGCAGTACTTC; CDR3 protein: CASSVAGGSYEQYF
V gene: TRBV10-3; D gene: TRBD1; clone size: few; J gene: TRBJ1-1; CDR3 DNA: TGTGCCAGTTGTCCGGGACAGGGAGGGACTGAAGCTTTCTTT; CDR3 protein: CASCPGQGGTEAFF
V gene: TRBV25-1; D gene: TRBD1; clone size: NA; J gene: TRBJ2-1; CDR3 DNA: TGTGCCAGCAGTGCCGGACAGGGGTTAAGCTCCTACAATGAGCAGTTCTTC; CDR3 protein: CASSAGQGLSSYNEQFF
V gene: TRBV10-1; D gene: TRBD2; clone size: NA; J gene: TRBJ2-1; CDR3 DNA: TGCGCCAGCAGTGAGCGGGGGGCCTACAATGAGCAGTTCTTC; CDR3 protein: CASSERGAYNEQFF
V gene: TRBV11-2; D gene: TRBD2; clone size: NA; J gene: TRBJ2-1; CDR3 DNA: TGTGCCAGCGGTCCCGGACTAGCTGGAAGGCATGAGCAGTTCTTC; CDR3 protein: CASGPGLAGRHEQFF
V gene: TRBV19; D gene: TRBD2; clone size: NA; J gene: TRBJ2-2; CDR3 DNA: TGTGCCAGTAGTATTGCTGCTAGCGGGGGGACCGGGGAGCTGTTTTTT; CDR3 protein: CASSIAASGGTGELFF
V gene: TRBV27; D gene: TRBD2; clone size: NA; J gene: TRBJ2-7; CDR3 DNA: TGTGCCAGCAGTTTACAGTCAGGGAGGGGCTACGAGCAGTACTTC; CDR3 protein: CASSLQSGRGYEQYF
V gene: TRBV10-3; D gene: TRBD1; clone size: NA; J gene: TRBJ1-2; CDR3 DNA: TGTGCCATCAGTGAGGGCAGGGGGCAGGGCTATGGCTACACCTTC; CDR3 protein: CAISEGRGQGYGYTF
V gene: TRBV5-1; D gene: NA; clone size: NA; J gene: TRBJ1-2; CDR3 DNA: TGCGCCAGCAGCTTGGTGTCCGGGGGCTATGGCTACACCTTC; CDR3 protein: CASSLVSGGYGYTF
V gene: TRBV5-1; D gene: TRBD1; clone size: NA; J gene: TRBJ1-2; CDR3 DNA: TGCGCCAGCAGCTGGCAAAGGACAGGGGGCCTCTTTTTTGGCTACACCTTC; CDR3 protein: CASSWQRTGGLFFGYTF
V gene: TRBV9; D gene: NA; clone size: NA; J gene: TRBJ1-5; CDR3 DNA: TGTGCCAGCAGCGCCACAGGTCTCGACAATCAGCCCCAGCATTTT; CDR3 protein: CASSATGLDNQPQHF
V gene: TRBV27; D gene: NA; clone size: NA; J gene: TRBJ2-7; CDR3 DNA: TGTGCCAGCAGTGCCGGACTTAAGGACTACGAGCAGTACTTC; CDR3 protein: CASSAGLKDYEQYF
V gene: TRBV11-1; D gene: NA; clone size: NA; J gene: TRBJ2-7; CDR3 DNA: TGTGCCAGCAGCCCTCGCCGGAGGGGCGCCTACGAGCAGTACTTC; CDR3 protein: CASSPRRRGAYEQYF
V gene: TRBV18; D gene: NA; clone size: NA; J gene: TRBJ2-2; CDR3 DNA: TGTGCCAGCTCACAGCCAATTGGGACTGGCACCGGGGAGCTGTTTTTT; CDR3 protein: CASSQPIGTGTGELFF
V gene: TRBV6-1; D gene: NA; clone size: once; J gene: TRBJ1-1; CDR3 DNA: TGTGCCAGCAGATCCCGGGACTACACTGAAGCTTTCTTT; CDR3 protein: CASRSRDYTEAFF
V gene: TRBV5-1; D gene: NA; clone size: NA; J gene: TRBJ1-4; CDR3 DNA: TGCGCCAGCAGCTTGGGGCGGACTAATGAAAAGCTGTTTTTT; CDR3 protein: CASSLGRTNEKLFF
V gene: TRBV18; D gene: TRBD1; clone size: NA; J gene: TRBJ2-7; CDR3 DNA: TGTGCCAGCTCACCACCGGGACAGAGGAGCTACGAGCAGTACTTC; CDR3 protein: CASSPPGQRSYEQYF
V gene: TRBV29-1; D gene: NA; clone size: NA; J gene: TRBJ1-2; CDR3 DNA: TGCAGCGTTGAAGTAGGGGGATATGGCTACACCTTC; CDR3 protein: CSVEVGGYGYTF
V gene: TRBV10-3; D gene: TRBD2; clone size: once; J gene: TRBJ2-7; CDR3 DNA: TGTGCCATCAGTGAGTCGATTGGACTAGCCCTTTCCTACGAGCAGTACTTC; CDR3 protein: CAISESIGLALSYEQYF
V gene: TRBV18; D gene: TRBD1; clone size: NA; J gene: TRBJ1-1; CDR3 DNA: TGTGCCAGCTCCTACCTTCCAGGGGGCGACACTGAAGCTTTCTTT; CDR3 protein: CASSYLPGGDTEAFF
V gene: TRBV7-9; D gene: NA; clone size: NA; J gene: TRBJ2-1; CDR3 DNA: TGTGCCAGCAGTTACCTACTAGCCGCTACTTACAATGAGCAGTTCTTC; CDR3 protein: CASSYLLAATYNEQFF
V gene: TRBV28; D gene: TRBD1; clone size: NA; J gene: TRBJ1-6; CDR3 DNA: TGTGCCAGCAGTTTATTTGCCGGTCCAGGGGGGAATAATTCACCCCTCCACTTT; CDR3 protein: CASSLFAGPGGNNSPLHF
V gene: TRBV27; D gene: TRBD2; clone size: NA; J gene: TRBJ2-4; CDR3 DNA: TGTGCCAGCAGTTCCCCGGGGGGGAAGGACATTCAGTACTTC; CDR3 protein: CASSSPGGKDIQYF
V gene: TRBV5-1; D gene: NA; clone size: NA; J gene: TRBJ2-5; CDR3 DNA: TGCGCCAGCAGCTGGCTGGAGACCCAGTACTTC; CDR3 protein: CASSWLETQYF
V gene: TRBV19; D gene: TRBD2; clone size: NA; J gene: TRBJ2-1; CDR3 DNA: TGTGCCAGTAGTATTAGGGCGGGAGGGCCCATGAATGAGCAGTTCTTC; CDR3 protein: CASSIRAGGPMNEQFF
V gene: TRBV28; D gene: NA; clone size: NA; J gene: TRBJ1-5; CDR3 DNA: TGTGCCAGCAGTTTATATAGCCAGCCCCAGCATTTT; CDR3 protein: CASSLYSQPQHF
V gene: TRBV6-1; D gene: NA; clone size: NA; J gene: TRBJ1-1; CDR3 DNA: TGTGCCAGCAGTAGCCCAGGGCCCTGGGGCACTGAAGCTTTCTTT; CDR3 protein: CASSSPGPWGTEAFF
V gene: TRBV27; D gene: NA; clone size: NA; J gene: TRBJ1-6; CDR3 DNA: TGTGCCAGCAGTTTGTATAGCCTCACCTATAATTCACCCCTCCACTTT; CDR3 protein: CASSLYSLTYNSPLHF
V gene: TRBV27; D gene: TRBD2; clone size: once; J gene: TRBJ2-1; CDR3 DNA: TGTGCCACCACGGGGGGGGGTAACCTTCACAATGAGCAGTTCTTC; CDR3 protein: CATTGGGNLHNEQFF